These 18 T cell receptor beta chains share one sample of origin, sequenced in a study of response to subunit inactivated influenza vaccine. TCRdb reanalysed the RT-PCR reads using MiXCR and keeps one entry per CDR3 protein. The sample has about 650,000 distinct CDR3 sequences; 15% to 19% are singletons. The source was PBMCs from blood, collected 11 to 12 days after vaccination. These receptors all stem from a man aged 50-59 years who received an inactivated influenza vaccine.

This clonotype was seen many times. The chain recombines TRBV25-1 with TRBJ2-1; no definite D call. Per the germline V gene, CDR1 is MGHDK and CDR2 is SYGVNS. This CDR3 spans 15 amino acids. The V end was cut by 5 bases, the J end by 4 bases, with 15 bases between. In DNA form, the CDR3 reads TGTGCCAGCAGTTCCGTCGGCGGAACTTACAATGAGCAGTTCTTC. Its translation is CASSSVGGTYNEQFF.

This clonotype has more than one count but fewer than ten. This chain links TRBV11-2 with TRBJ1-2, with unresolved D. CDR3 size: 13 residues. V was shortened by 5 bases and J by 0 bases, with 7 bases between the two germline ends. CDR1 is SGHAT, CDR2 FQNNGV, per germline. This CDR3 is CASSAEPNYGYTF. DNA for the CDR3: TGTGCCAGCAGCGCGGAGCCTAACTATGGCTACACCTTC.

This clonotype was detected only a few times. The chain links TRBV7-9 to TRBJ2-7; no clear D gene. Per germline, CDR1 SEHNR and CDR2 FQNEAQ (reference sequence). Trimming cost V 11 bases and J 5 bases, with 7 bases left between them. This CDR3 has 9 residues. The CDR3 DNA reads TGTGCCGTCTCTGACGAGCAGTACTTC. Residues: CAVSDEQYF.

The chain joins TRBV12-3 or TRBV12-4 to TRBJ2-3; D not resolved. With 3 bases removed from V and 2 bases from J, the gap between germline ends came to 9 bases. The CDR3 runs 14 residues. The CDR3 nucleotides read TGTGCCAGCAGTTTTACGAAGTCCACAGATACGCAGTATTTT. It translates to CASSFTKSTDTQYF.

This clonotype was recorded a few times. This chain links TRBV4-2 with TRBJ2-7; TRBD1 aligns across 8 bases. CDR3 length: 14 amino acids. CDR1 and CDR2 from the germline V gene are LGHNA and YNFKEQ. The J segment lost 5 bases and the V segment lost 5 bases, leaving 8 bases of the junction unmatched. The CDR3 DNA is TGTGCCAGCAGCTTACCGACAGGGGCGAACGAGCAGTACTTC. This codes for CASSLPTGANEQYF.

There are many counts of this clonotype. V usage is TRBV12-3 or TRBV12-4 and J usage is TRBJ1-2; D might be TRBD1 (6 bases). The CDR3 totals 14 residues. V lost 8 bases and J 0 bases, leaving 13 bases between the germline ends. CDR3 nucleotide sequence: TGTGCCAGCGGTCGGACAGATGCTAACTATGGCTACACCTTC. Translated: CASGRTDANYGYTF.

The chain links TRBV7-9 to TRBJ2-1; 10 bases match TRBD2. Germline loops: CDR1 SEHNR, CDR2 FQNEAQ (reference sequence). The V and J ends lost 5 bases and 5 bases, in that order; junction bases with no gene match: 9. The CDR3 consists of 16 residues. The CDR3, as DNA: TGTGCCAGCAGCCTCCAGCGGGAGGGCCCGGACAATGAGCAGTTCTTC. Amino acids: CASSLQREGPDNEQFF.

The rearrangement uses TRBV3-1 and TRBJ2-7; D may be TRBD1 (5 bases). CDR3 length: 14 amino acids. Germline CDR1 reads LGHDT; CDR2 reads YNNKEL (reference sequence). Trimming took off 6 bases at V and 6 bases at J, with 18 bases between the two ends. In DNA, the CDR3 is TGTGCCAGCAGTGCAGGGCCAGGATATGGCGAGCAGTACTTC. Translating it yields CASSAGPGYGEQYF.

This clonotype occurred a few times. The chain carries TRBV6-5 and TRBJ1-1; no reliable D call. Germline CDR1 MNHEY, CDR2 SVGAGI. There are 16 residues in the CDR3. Trimming shortened V by 2 bases and J by 1 base, and 14 bases separated the two germline ends. CDR3 residues: CASSYDRESPNTEAFF. The CDR3 nucleotides are TGTGCCAGCAGTTACGATCGGGAATCACCGAACACTGAAGCTTTCTTT.

V usage is TRBV30 and J usage is TRBJ2-3; D is unclear. Germline V gene lookup returns CDR1 GTSNPN and CDR2 SVGIG (reference sequence). Trimming shortened V by 2 bases and J by 0 bases, and 15 bases separated the two germline ends. This CDR3 region has 16 residues. The CDR3 coding sequence is TGTGCCTGGAGTTCCCCCTTAGGCCTTAGCACAGATACGCAGTATTTT. It codes for CAWSSPLGLSTDTQYF.

The chain links TRBV20-1 to TRBJ1-5; a possible D gene is TRBD1 (5 bases). V shed 6 bases and J shed 2 bases, with 17 bases lying between them. CDR1 and CDR2 from the germline V gene are DFQATT and SNEGSKA (reference sequence). This CDR3 has 15 amino acids. The CDR3 region is CSAAEWGKGNQPQHF. Here the CDR3 DNA reads TGCAGTGCCGCGGAATGGGGGAAGGGCAATCAGCCCCAGCATTTT.

This clonotype was recorded many times. V gene TRBV28 combines with J gene TRBJ1-1; TRBD1 is a possible D gene (5 bases). Germline values: CDR1 MDHEN, CDR2 SYDVKM. The CDR3 is 14 residues long. V was trimmed by 0 bases and J by 4 bases, leaving 9 bases between them. The CDR3 bases are TGTGCCAGCAGTTTATGGGCCGGGGGCACTGAAGCTTTCTTT. This sequence encodes CASSLWAGGTEAFF.

This clonotype was seen a handful of times. The rearrangement links TRBV11-2 to TRBJ2-1; 10 bases fit TRBD1. The junction had 12 bases not matched to a gene; V was cut back by 3 bases and J by 7 bases. The CDR3 consists of 17 residues. The germline V gene encodes CDR1 SGHAT and CDR2 FQNNGV. This chain's CDR3 is CASSLGPDRGRGNEQFF. In nucleotides, the CDR3 is TGTGCCAGCAGCTTGGGACCTGACAGGGGGCGGGGGAATGAGCAGTTCTTC.

The CDR3 coding sequence is TGCGCCAGCAGCTTCCAGACGGGGAACACTGAAGCTTTCTTT. Amino acid sequence: CASSFQTGNTEAFF. This rearrangement joins TRBV5-1 to TRBJ1-1; D uncertain. The CDR3 is 14 residues long. Trimming left V 2 bases short and J 1 base short, with 9 bases between. The germline CDR1 and CDR2 sequences are SGHRS and YFSETQ.

At least ten counts were recorded for this clonotype. The DNA of the CDR3 is TGTGCCAGCAGTATACAGGATAACTATGGCTACACCTTC. Its protein product is CASSIQDNYGYTF. The chain has TRBV12-3 or TRBV12-4 and TRBJ1-2, with D perhaps TRBD1 (5 bases). V was cut by 5 bases and J by 1 base, with 8 bases left in between. The CDR3 covers 13 residues.

The V gene is TRBV7-2, the J gene TRBJ2-3, with a possible D match to TRBD1 (6 bases). Germline V gene sequence: CDR1 SGHTA, CDR2 FQGNSA. CDR3 length equals 13 residues. The V end lost 8 bases, the J end lost 5 bases, and 14 bases lay between the germline ends. The CDR3 here is CASRRGYGDTQYF. CDR3 bases: TGTGCCAGCCGAAGGGGGTACGGAGATACGCAGTATTTT.

This clonotype showed up just a few times. V usage is TRBV6-2 or TRBV6-3 and J usage is TRBJ1-5; weak D call: TRBD1 (5 bases). The germline CDR1 and CDR2 sequences are MNHEY and SVGEGT. The V gene lost 3 bases and the J gene lost 4 bases, with 19 bases spanning the gap. The CDR3 is 17 amino acids. The DNA for the CDR3 is TGTGCCAGCAGTTATGGCTCGACAGAACGACGGAATCAGCCCCAGCATTTT. It translates to CASSYGSTERRNQPQHF.

The rearrangement links TRBV4-1 to TRBJ2-7; 7 bases align to TRBD1. CDR3 length: 14 residues. V was pared by 0 bases and J by 3 bases, with 2 bases of the junction left unmatched. Germline V gene sequence: CDR1 MGHRA, CDR2 YSYEKL. CDR3 region: CASSQEQGRYEQYF. In nucleotides, the CDR3 is TGCGCCAGCAGCCAAGAACAGGGGCGCTACGAGCAGTACTTC.